Described below is a single T cell receptor beta chain sequence and its context. Its antigen is unknown. The second PCR ran roughly 7 to 12 cycles with a sample-barcoded 5' primer and J-beta primers. Every molecule of cDNA carried a tag from a template-switch adaptor with 12 random nucleotides. TCRdb passed the 5' RACE reads through MiXCR, listing each CDR3 protein once. This sample yields 1.5 million to 1.9 million distinct CDR3 sequences, of which roughly two fifths are seen a single time; approximately 4.1% belongs to the top ten. The donors, healthy Caucasians from Russia, were aged roughly 6 to 90. The data were taken from a study of blood T cells in healthy people across ages. Overall study findings and caveats: Higher diversity, along with more naive CD4+ cells, distinguished long-lived donors from aged donors. Estimated diversity, derived from one million T cells, was regarded as an underestimate.

The germline gives CDR1 PRHDT, CDR2 FYEKMQ (reference sequence). The CDR3 sequence is 11 residues long. The V and J ends lost 0 bases and 10 bases respectively, with 6 bases between them. The genes are TRBV13 and TRBJ2-5; D possibly corresponds to TRBD2 (5 bases). This TCR derives from a young woman in good health. The sequencing sample was made of blood. CDR3 sequence reads: CASSLGDFQYF. The CDR3 nucleotides are TGTGCCAGCAGCTTAGGGGACTTCCAGTACTTC.